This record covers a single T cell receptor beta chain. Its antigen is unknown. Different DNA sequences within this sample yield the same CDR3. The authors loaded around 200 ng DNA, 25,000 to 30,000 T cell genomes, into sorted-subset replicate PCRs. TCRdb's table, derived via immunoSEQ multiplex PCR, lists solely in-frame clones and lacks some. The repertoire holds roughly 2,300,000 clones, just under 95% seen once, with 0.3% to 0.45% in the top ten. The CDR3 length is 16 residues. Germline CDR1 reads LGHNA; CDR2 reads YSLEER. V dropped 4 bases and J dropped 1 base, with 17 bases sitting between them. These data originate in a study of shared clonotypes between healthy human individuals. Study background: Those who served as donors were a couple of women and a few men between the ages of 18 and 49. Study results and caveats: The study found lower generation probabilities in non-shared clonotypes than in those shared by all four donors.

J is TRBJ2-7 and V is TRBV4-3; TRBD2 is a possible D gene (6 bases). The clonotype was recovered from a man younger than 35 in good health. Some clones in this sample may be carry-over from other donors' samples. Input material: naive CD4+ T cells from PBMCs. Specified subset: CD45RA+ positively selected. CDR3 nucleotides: TGCGCCAGCAGCCTCGATGGTCGGGGGTCTTCCTACGAGCAGTACTTC. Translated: CASSLDGRGSSYEQYF.